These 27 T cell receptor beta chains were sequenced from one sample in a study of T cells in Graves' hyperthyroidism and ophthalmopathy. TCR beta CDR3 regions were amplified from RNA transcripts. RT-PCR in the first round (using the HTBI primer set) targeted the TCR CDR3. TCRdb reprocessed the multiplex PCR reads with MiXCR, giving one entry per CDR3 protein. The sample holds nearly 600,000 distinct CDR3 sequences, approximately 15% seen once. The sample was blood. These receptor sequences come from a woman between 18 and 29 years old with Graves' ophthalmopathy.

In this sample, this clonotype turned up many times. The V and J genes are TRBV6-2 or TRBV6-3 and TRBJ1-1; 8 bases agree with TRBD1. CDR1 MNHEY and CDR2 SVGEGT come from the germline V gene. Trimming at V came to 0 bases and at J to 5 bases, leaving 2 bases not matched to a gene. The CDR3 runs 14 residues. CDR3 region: CASSYSNRGTEAFF. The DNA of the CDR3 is TGTGCCAGCAGTTACTCTAACAGGGGGACTGAAGCTTTCTTT.

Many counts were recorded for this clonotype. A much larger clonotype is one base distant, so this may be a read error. The CDR3 sequence: CASSNDRGYEQYF. The DNA of the CDR3 is TGTGCCAGCAGCAACGACAGGGGATACGAGCAGTACTTC. J is TRBJ2-7 and V is TRBV7-2; 8 nucleotides align to TRBD1. The CDR3 contains 13 residues. J lost 4 bases, V lost 5 bases, and 4 bases had no gene match. Germline V CDR1 and CDR2: SGHTA, FQGNSA.

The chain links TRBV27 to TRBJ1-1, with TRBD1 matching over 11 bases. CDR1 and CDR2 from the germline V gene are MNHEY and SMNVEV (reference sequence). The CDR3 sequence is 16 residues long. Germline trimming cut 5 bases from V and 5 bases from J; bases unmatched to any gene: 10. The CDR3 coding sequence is TGTGCCAGCAGTCCTCCGGACAGGGGGCTGGGGACTGAAGCTTTCTTT. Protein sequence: CASSPPDRGLGTEAFF.

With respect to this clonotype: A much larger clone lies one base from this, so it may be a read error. Written as DNA, the CDR3 is TGCAGTGCCCGGACAGGGGCTGTACTTGAAGCTTCCTTT. The encoded protein is CSARTGAVLEASF. The chain links TRBV20-1 to TRBJ1-1, with 9 bases aligning to TRBD1. CDR1 and CDR2 from the germline V gene are DFQATT and SNEGSKA (reference sequence). The CDR3 has 13 amino acids.

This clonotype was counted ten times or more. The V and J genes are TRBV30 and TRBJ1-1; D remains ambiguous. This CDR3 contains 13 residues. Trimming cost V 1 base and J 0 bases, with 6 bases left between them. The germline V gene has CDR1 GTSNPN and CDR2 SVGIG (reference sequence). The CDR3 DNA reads TGTGCCTGGAGTGGACGGCTGAACACTGAAGCTTTCTTT. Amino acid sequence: CAWSGRLNTEAFF.

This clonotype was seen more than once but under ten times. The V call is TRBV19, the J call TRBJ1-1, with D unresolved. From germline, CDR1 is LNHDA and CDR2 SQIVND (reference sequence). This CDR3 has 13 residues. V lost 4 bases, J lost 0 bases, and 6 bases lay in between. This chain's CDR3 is CASSNSMNTEAFF. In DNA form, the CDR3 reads TGTGCCAGTAGTAACAGCATGAACACTGAAGCTTTCTTT.

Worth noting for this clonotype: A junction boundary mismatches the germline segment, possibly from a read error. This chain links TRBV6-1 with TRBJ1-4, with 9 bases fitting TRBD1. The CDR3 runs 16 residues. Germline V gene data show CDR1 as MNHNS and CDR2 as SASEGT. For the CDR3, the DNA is TGTGCCGGCAGTTCCGCCGGACAGGGGCAGGGTGAAAAACTGTTTTTT. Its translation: CAGSSAGQGQGEKLFF.

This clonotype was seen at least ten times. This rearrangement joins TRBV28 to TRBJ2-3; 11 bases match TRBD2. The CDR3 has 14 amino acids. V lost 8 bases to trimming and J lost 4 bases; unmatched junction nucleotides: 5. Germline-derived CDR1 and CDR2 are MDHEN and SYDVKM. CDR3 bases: TGTGCCAGCCGACTAGCGGGACTGGCAGATACGCAGTATTTT. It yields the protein CASRLAGLADTQYF.

For the CDR3, the DNA is TGTGCCAGCCTGGAGGCCATGAACACTGAAGCTTTCTTT. Residues: CASLEAMNTEAFF. The chain links TRBV7-9 to TRBJ1-1; D is unresolved. V lost 8 bases, J lost 0 bases, and 10 bases lay in between. The CDR3 extends over 13 amino acids. Germline V CDR1 and CDR2: SEHNR, FQNEAQ (reference sequence).

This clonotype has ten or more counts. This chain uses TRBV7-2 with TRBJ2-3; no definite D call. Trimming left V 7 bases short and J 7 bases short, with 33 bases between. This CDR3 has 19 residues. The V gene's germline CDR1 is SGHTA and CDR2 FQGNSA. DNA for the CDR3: TGTGCCAGCAACCCAAGACGGGCTTCCATAATTTATTCCCCTCATACGCAGTATTTT. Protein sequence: CASNPRRASIIYSPHTQYF.

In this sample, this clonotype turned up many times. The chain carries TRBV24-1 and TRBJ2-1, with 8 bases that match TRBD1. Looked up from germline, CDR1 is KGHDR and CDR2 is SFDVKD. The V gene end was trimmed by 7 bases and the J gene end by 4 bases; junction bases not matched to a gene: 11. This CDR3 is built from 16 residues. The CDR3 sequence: CATSDRGREVYNEQFF. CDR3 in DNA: TGTGCCACCAGCGACAGGGGCAGGGAGGTTTACAATGAGCAGTTCTTC.

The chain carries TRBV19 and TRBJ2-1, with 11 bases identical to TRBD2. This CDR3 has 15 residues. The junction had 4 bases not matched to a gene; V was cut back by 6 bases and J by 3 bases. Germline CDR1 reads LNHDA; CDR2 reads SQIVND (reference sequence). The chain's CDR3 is CASSASGRFYNEQFF. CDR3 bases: TGTGCCAGTAGCGCTAGCGGGAGGTTCTACAATGAGCAGTTCTTC.

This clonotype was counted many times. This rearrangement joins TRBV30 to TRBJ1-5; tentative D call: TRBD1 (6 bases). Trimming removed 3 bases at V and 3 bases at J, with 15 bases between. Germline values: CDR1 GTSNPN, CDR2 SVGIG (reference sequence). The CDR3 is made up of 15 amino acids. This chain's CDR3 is CAWSKKQGANQPQHF. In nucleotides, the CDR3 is TGTGCCTGGAGCAAGAAACAGGGCGCCAATCAGCCCCAGCATTTT.

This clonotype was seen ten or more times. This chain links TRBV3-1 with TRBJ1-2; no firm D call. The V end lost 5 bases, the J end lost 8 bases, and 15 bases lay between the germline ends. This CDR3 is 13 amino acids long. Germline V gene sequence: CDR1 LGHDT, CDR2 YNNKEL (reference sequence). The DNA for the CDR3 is TGTGCCAGCAGCGAGGGAGGTGTAGGGGGCTACACCTTC. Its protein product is CASSEGGVGGYTF.

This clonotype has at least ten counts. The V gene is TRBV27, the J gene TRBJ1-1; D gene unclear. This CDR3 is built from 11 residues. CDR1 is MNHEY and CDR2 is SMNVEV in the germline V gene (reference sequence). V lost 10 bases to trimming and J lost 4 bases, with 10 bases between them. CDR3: CAIKRGTEAFF. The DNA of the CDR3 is TGTGCCATAAAACGGGGCACTGAAGCTTTCTTT.

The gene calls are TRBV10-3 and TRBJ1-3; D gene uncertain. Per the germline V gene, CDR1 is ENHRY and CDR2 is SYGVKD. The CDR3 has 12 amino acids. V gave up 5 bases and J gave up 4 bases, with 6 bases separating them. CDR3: CAISKQGNTIYF. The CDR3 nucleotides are TGTGCCATCAGTAAACAGGGAAACACCATATATTTT.

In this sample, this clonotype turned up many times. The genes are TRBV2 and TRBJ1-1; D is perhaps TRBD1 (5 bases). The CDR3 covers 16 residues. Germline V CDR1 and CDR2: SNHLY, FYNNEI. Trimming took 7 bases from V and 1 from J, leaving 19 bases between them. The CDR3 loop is CASTGLLEARNTEAFF. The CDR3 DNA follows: TGTGCCAGCACGGGACTCCTGGAAGCCCGGAACACTGAAGCTTTCTTT.

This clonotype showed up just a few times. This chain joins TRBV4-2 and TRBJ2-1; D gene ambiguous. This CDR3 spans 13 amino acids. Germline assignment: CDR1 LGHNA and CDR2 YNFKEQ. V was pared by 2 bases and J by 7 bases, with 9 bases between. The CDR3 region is CASSQLAWNEQFF. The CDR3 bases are TGTGCCAGCAGCCAACTCGCGTGGAATGAGCAGTTCTTC.

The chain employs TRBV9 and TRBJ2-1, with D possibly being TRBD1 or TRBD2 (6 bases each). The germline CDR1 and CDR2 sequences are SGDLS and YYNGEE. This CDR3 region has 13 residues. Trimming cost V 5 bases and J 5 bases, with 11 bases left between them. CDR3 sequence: CASRRRGDNEQFF. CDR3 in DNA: TGTGCCAGCAGGCGGAGGGGGGACAATGAGCAGTTCTTC.

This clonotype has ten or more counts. The CDR3 loop reads CAISESGFAGANVLTF. CDR3 sequence (DNA): TGTGCCATCAGTGAGTCGGGGTTCGCTGGGGCCAACGTCCTGACTTTC. The J gene is TRBJ2-6, the V gene TRBV10-3; no definite D call. The V gene lost 0 bases and the J gene lost 2 bases, with 8 bases spanning the gap. The CDR3 contains 16 residues. Per germline, CDR1 ENHRY and CDR2 SYGVKD.

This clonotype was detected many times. CDR3 coding DNA: TGTGCCAGCAGCTCCCCGGACAGGGGGTTTGATCAGCCCCAGCATTTT. Its translation is CASSSPDRGFDQPQHF. The gene calls are TRBV7-4 and TRBJ1-5; 10 bases align to TRBD1. Germline trimming cut 4 bases from V and 5 bases from J; bases unmatched to any gene: 8. This CDR3 is 16 amino acids long. Germline CDR1 and CDR2: SGHVT and SQSDAQ.

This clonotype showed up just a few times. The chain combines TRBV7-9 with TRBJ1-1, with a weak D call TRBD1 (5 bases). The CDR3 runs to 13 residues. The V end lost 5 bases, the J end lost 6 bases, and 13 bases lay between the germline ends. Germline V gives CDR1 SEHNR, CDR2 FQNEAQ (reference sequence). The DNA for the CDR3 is TGTGCCAGCAGCCGTCGGGGGGAGCCTGAAGCTTTCTTT. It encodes CASSRRGEPEAFF. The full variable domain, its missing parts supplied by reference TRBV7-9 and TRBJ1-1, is DTGVSQNPRHKITKRGQNVTFRCDPISEHNRLYWYRQTLGQGPEFLTYFQNEAQLEKSRLLSDRFSAERPKGSFSTLEIQRTEQGDSAMYLCASSRRGEPEAFFGQGTRLTVV.

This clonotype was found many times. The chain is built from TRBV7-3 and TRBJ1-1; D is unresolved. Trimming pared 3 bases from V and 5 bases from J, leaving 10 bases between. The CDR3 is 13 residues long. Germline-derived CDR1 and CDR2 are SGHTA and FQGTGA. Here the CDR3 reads CASSFGVGTEAFF. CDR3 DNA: TGTGCCAGCAGCTTTGGGGTTGGGACTGAAGCTTTCTTT.

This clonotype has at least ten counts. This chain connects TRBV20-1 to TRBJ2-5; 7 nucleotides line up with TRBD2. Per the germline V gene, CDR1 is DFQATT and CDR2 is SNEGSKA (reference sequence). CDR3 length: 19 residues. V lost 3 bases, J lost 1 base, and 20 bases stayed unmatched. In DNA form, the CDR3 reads TGCAGTGCTAGGGCTCTTTGGGGGGAGGGCCTATCATCCCAAGAGACCCAGTACTTC. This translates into CSARALWGEGLSSQETQYF.

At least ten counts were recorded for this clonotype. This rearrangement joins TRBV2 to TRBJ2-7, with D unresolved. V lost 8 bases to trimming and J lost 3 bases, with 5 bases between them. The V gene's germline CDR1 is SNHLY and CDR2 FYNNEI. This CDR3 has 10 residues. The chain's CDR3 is CASGDYEQYF. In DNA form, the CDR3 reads TGTGCCAGCGGAGACTACGAGCAGTACTTC. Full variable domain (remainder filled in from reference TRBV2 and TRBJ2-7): EPEVTQTPSHQVTQMGQEVILRCVPISNHLYFYWYRQILGQKVEFLVSFYNNEISEKSEIFDDQFSVERPDGSNFTLKIRSTKLEDSAMYFCASGDYEQYFGPGTRLTVT.

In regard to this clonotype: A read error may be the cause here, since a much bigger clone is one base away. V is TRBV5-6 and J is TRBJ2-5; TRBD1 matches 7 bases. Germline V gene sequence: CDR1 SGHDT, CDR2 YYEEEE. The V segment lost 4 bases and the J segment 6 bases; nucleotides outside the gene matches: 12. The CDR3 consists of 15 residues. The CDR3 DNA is TGTGCCAGCAGCACCGGGACAGAGACAAGAAAGACCCAGTACTTC. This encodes CASSTGTETRKTQYF.

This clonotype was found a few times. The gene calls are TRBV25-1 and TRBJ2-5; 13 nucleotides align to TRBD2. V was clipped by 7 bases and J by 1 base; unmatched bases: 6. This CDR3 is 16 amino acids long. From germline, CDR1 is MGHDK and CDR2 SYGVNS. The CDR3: CASTGLAGWGQETQYF. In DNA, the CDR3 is TGTGCCAGCACGGGACTAGCGGGGTGGGGCCAAGAGACCCAGTACTTC.